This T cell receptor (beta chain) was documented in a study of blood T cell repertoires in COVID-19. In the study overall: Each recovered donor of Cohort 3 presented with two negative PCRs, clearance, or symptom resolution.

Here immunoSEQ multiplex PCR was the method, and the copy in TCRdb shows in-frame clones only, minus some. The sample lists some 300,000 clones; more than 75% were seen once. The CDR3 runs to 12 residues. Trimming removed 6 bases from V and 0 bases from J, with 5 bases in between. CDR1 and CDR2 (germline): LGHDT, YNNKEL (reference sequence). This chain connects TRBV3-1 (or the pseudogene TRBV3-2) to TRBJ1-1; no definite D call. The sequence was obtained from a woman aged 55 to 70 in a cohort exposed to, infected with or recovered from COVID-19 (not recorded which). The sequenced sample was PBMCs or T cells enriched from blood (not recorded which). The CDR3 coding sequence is TGTGCCAGCAGGGCGGTGAACACTGAAGCTTTCTTT. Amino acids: CASRAVNTEAFF.